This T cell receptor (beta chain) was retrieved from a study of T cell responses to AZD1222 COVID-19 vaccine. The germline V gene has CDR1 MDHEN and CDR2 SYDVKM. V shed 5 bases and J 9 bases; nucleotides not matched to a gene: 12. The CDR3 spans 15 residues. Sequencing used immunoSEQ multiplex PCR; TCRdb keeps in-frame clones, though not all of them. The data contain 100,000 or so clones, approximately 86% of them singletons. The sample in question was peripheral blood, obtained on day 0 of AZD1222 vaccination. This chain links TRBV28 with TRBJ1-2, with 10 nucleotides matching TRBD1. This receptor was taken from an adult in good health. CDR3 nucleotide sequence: TGTGCCAGCAGTCACCAGACAGGGGGCGTTTCTCGCTACACCTTC. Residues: CASSHQTGGVSRYTF.